These T cell receptor beta chains were read from a single sample in a study of shared clonotypes between healthy human individuals. Assay: immunoSEQ multiplex PCR; the TCRdb copy retains only in-frame clones and omits some. The sample has some 530,000 clones; 81% are singletons. Sample: PBMCs. Every receptor here comes from a woman in her thirties or forties in good health. Some clones in this sample may be carry-over from other donors' samples. Each CDR3 is given with its conserved first and last residue. A D gene is named only where the DNA matches it firmly. Clone size is given for some rows only: seen once, a few or many times, or a class if the clone is expanded.

- | TRBJ2-1 | - | TRBV7-9 | TGTGCCAGCAGCTTTTCAAGTTTCCGGGGTGAGCAGTTCTTC | CASSFSSFRGEQFF
- | TRBJ2-3 | - | TRBV6-5 | TGTGCCAGCAGTTACGGGCAGGGCACAGATACGCAGTATTTT | CASSYGQGTDTQYF
TRBD2 | TRBJ2-1 | - | TRBV5-1 | TGCGCCAGCTCGACCAGCGGGAGTACCACGGGGTACAATGAGCAGTTCTTC | CASSTSGSTTGYNEQFF
- | TRBJ1-6 | - | TRBV12-2 | TGTGAAAACGAATATGGACCGACGAGCTCCTATAATTCACCCCTCCACTTT | CENEYGPTSSYNSPLHF
TRBD1 | TRBJ1-4 | - | TRBV5-6 | TGTGCCAGCACGACAGGGAAGATTGTACGGGAAAAACTGTTTTTT | CASTTGKIVREKLFF
TRBD1 | TRBJ1-2 | once | TRBV28 | TGTGCCAGCAAGGGACAGGGGTTCTATGGCTACACCTTC | CASKGQGFYGYTF
- | TRBJ2-7 | few | TRBV9 | TGTGCCAGCAGCGTATATCCGGGACCAGATCCTAGCGAGCAGTACTTC | CASSVYPGPDPSEQYF
- | TRBJ2-3 | - | TRBV28 | TGTGCCAGCAGTTCTCAGGGTGCGGGCACAGATACGCAGTATTTT | CASSSQGAGTDTQYF
- | TRBJ1-4 | - | TRBV7-9 | TGTGCCAGCAGCTTGGGCCAGCAACCCGAAAAACTGTTTTTT | CASSLGQQPEKLFF
TRBD2 | TRBJ2-3 | - | TRBV4-2 | TGTGCCAGCAGCCAAGATGTTAGCGGGAGTGGCCCAGATACGCAGTATTTT | CASSQDVSGSGPDTQYF
- | TRBJ1-5 | - | TRBV30 | TGTGCCTGGCGAACCCCCGCTAGCAATCAGCCCCAGCATTTT | CAWRTPASNQPQHF
- | TRBJ1-5 | - | TRBV6-1 | TGTGCCAGCAGTACCCTTGAGGGGGGAAATCAGCCCCAGCATTTT | CASSTLEGGNQPQHF
- | TRBJ2-7 | - | TRBV2 | TGTGCCAGCAGGGCACCAGACGAGCAGTACTTC | CASRAPDEQYF
TRBD1 | TRBJ2-7 | - | TRBV4-1 | TGCGCCAGCAGCCCACGTGGGACAGGGGGCAACGAGCAGTACTTC | CASSPRGTGGNEQYF
- | TRBJ1-5 | few | TRBV19 | TGTGCCACCACAGATTTTTATCAGCCCCAGCATTTT | CATTDFYQPQHF
- | TRBJ2-7 | - | TRBV4-3 | TGCGCCAGCAGCCCGCGGACGGGCTCCTACGAGCAGTACTTC | CASSPRTGSYEQYF
- | TRBJ1-3 | - | TRBV15 | TGTGCCACCATCTTTTTTTGCCCAAACACCATATATTTT | CATIFFCPNTIYF
TRBD1 | TRBJ1-5 | - | TRBV19 | TGTGCCAGTAGTCCAGACAGGGGGTTTGCGAGCAATCAGCCCCAGCATTTT | CASSPDRGFASNQPQHF
- | TRBJ2-3 | - | TRBV7-9 | TGTGCCAGCAGCTTAGGAGGCACAGATACGCAGTATTTT | CASSLGGTDTQYF
TRBD1 | TRBJ1-4 | - | TRBV5-1 | TGCGCCAGCAGCCAATCCCGGACAGGGAGTAATGAAAAACTGTTTTTT | CASSQSRTGSNEKLFF
TRBD1 | TRBJ1-2 | once | TRBV5-6 | TGTGCCAGCGCCCGCGGACAGGGCGGTGGCTACACCTTC | CASARGQGGGYTF
- | TRBJ1-2 | - | TRBV5-1 | TGCGCCAGCAGCCTGACAGGAGACTATGGCTACACCTTC | CASSLTGDYGYTF
TRBD1 | TRBJ2-2 | - | TRBV5-1 | TGCGCCAGCAGCCGGGACAGCCCGAACACCGGGGAGCTGTTTTTT | CASSRDSPNTGELFF
TRBD1 | TRBJ2-7 | once | TRBV6-5 | TGTGCCAGCAGTTACTATGGGACAGGGGCCTACGAGCAGTACTTC | CASSYYGTGAYEQYF
- | TRBJ1-3 | many | TRBV30 | TGTTCTTGTTGGGGGACTTCTGGAAACACCATATATTTT | CSCWGTSGNTIYF
TRBD2 | TRBJ2-1 | - | TRBV7-9 | TGTGCCAGCAGCCCCGGGCATGTGGCGGGAGGGTACAATGAGCAGTTCTTC | CASSPGHVAGGYNEQFF